The subject of this entry is one T cell receptor beta chain. These data come from a study of blood T cell repertoires in COVID-19. The CDR3 sequence is 15 residues long. Between the trimmed V and J ends, which lost 6 bases and 6 bases, there was a span of 18 bases. Germline loops: CDR1 SGHTA, CDR2 FQGNSA. Repertoires were generated with immunoSEQ multiplex PCR, while TCRdb's copy carries only in-frame clones and drops some. Of about 140,000 clones in the sample, approximately 90% were seen once. The sequenced material came from peripheral blood. The TCR comes from a woman aged 80 or older with acute or convalescent COVID-19. The chain combines TRBV7-2 with TRBJ1-5; a weak D match, TRBD1 (5 bases). Here the CDR3 DNA reads TGTGCCAGCAGTTTCCAGGTTAGGGGCGTTCAGCCCCAGCATTTT. This gives the protein CASSFQVRGVQPQHF.